The 11 T cell receptor beta chains listed next were all sequenced from one sample in a study of blood T cell repertoires in COVID-19. Repertoires were generated with immunoSEQ multiplex PCR, while TCRdb's copy carries only in-frame clones and drops some. The sample has approximately 110,000 clones; roughly 72% are singletons. The sequenced sample was peripheral blood. The receptors come from a man older than 75 with acute or convalescent COVID-19.

The chain recombines TRBV6-1 with TRBJ2-1; 7 bases align to TRBD2. CDR1 is MNHNS and CDR2 is SASEGT in the germline V gene. V was clipped by 0 bases and J by 7 bases; unmatched bases: 12. The CDR3 spans 17 residues. The CDR3 DNA reads as TGTGCCAGCAGTGAAGCGCTTTGGACTAGGGGTGTGAATGAGCAGTTCTTC. As protein: CASSEALWTRGVNEQFF.

V and J are TRBV21-1 and TRBJ2-3; TRBD2 reflects the table's D call only, with no check against the DNA. TRBV21-1 constitutes a pseudogene. The CDR3 extends over 17 amino acids. This chain's CDR3 is CASSPPRGGRAPDTQYF. CDR3 in DNA: TGTGCCAGCAGCCCCCCCAGGGGCGGGAGGGCCCCAGATACGCAGTATTTT.

J is TRBJ2-5 and V is TRBV14; the D gene is possibly TRBD1 (5 bases). V lost 0 bases and J lost 4, with 15 bases in between. The CDR3 extends over 16 amino acids. Germline V gene sequence: CDR1 SGHDN, CDR2 FVKESK. DNA for the CDR3: TGTGCCAGCAGCCAAGAATGGCAGGGCCTTATAGAGACCCAGTACTTC. This gives the protein CASSQEWQGLIETQYF. Based on the CDR3 plus reference TRBV14 and TRBJ2-5, the full variable domain is EAGVTQFPSHSVIEKGQTVTLRCDPISGHDNLYWYRRVMGKEIKFLLHFVKESKQDESGMPNNRFLAERTGGTYSTLKVQPAELEDSGVYFCASSQEWQGLIETQYFGPGTRLLVL.

The chain recombines TRBV5-6 with TRBJ1-1; D might be TRBD1 (6 bases). Deletions cut 2 bases from V and 0 bases from J, with 14 bases between. This CDR3 has 16 amino acids. CDR1 and CDR2 (germline): SGHDT, YYEEEE. CDR3 DNA: TGTGCCAGCAGCTTTTCTGACAGGCTTTTGAACACTGAAGCTTTCTTT. Translation gives CASSFSDRLLNTEAFF.

This chain links TRBV28 with TRBJ1-5; D not resolved. The germline CDR1 and CDR2 sequences are MDHEN and SYDVKM. The CDR3 has 13 amino acids. Trimming pared 5 bases from V and 7 bases from J, leaving 12 bases between. The CDR3 loop reads CASSPPPGQPQHF. The DNA of the CDR3 is TGTGCCAGCAGTCCTCCCCCCGGGCAGCCCCAGCATTTT.

V gene TRBV7-2 combines with J gene TRBJ2-5; D is possibly TRBD1 (6 bases). V was clipped by 4 bases and J by 5 bases, with 20 bases between them. This CDR3 contains 16 residues. Looked up from germline, CDR1 is SGHTA and CDR2 is FQGNSA. As DNA, the CDR3 is TGTGCCAGCAGCTCCCCGGGACACCCTATTAGGGAGACCCAGTACTTC. It encodes CASSSPGHPIRETQYF.

The chain is built from TRBV11-2 and TRBJ2-3, with D possibly being TRBD1 (6 bases). V gave up 5 bases and J gave up 2 bases, with 17 bases separating them. The CDR3 consists of 16 residues. The germline V gene encodes CDR1 SGHAT and CDR2 FQNNGV. This CDR3 reads CASSLQPQGFTDTQYF. In DNA form, the CDR3 reads TGTGCCAGCAGCCTCCAGCCACAGGGTTTCACAGATACGCAGTATTTT. The entire variable domain, with the rest obtained from reference TRBV11-2 and TRBJ2-3, is as follows: EAGVAQSPRYKIIEKRQSVAFWCNPISGHATLYWYQQILGQGPKLLIQFQNNGVVDDSQLPKDRFSAERLKGVDSTLKIQPAKLEDSAVYLCASSLQPQGFTDTQYFGPGTRLTVL.

The V gene is TRBV10-2, the J gene TRBJ1-5; D is ambiguous. From germline, CDR1 is WSHSY and CDR2 SAAADI. The CDR3 spans 13 residues. Trimming pared 0 bases from V and 5 bases from J, leaving 5 bases between. The CDR3 sequence: CASSESSYQPQHF. For the CDR3, the DNA is TGCGCCAGCAGTGAGTCGAGTTATCAGCCCCAGCATTTT.

J is TRBJ1-1 and V is TRBV4-1; D unclear. Per germline, CDR1 MGHRA and CDR2 YSYEKL. The CDR3 consists of 14 residues. V shed 4 bases and J shed 1 base, with 10 bases lying between them. The CDR3 region has the DNA TGCGCCAGCAGCCGGGAGGGTAGGAACACTGAAGCTTTCTTT. Translation: CASSREGRNTEAFF.

This chain uses TRBV5-4 with TRBJ2-1; a possible D gene is TRBD1 (6 bases). The V end was cut by 2 bases, the J end by 10 bases, with 19 bases between. This CDR3 comprises 15 residues. Germline CDR1 and CDR2: SGHNT and YYREEE (reference sequence). The CDR3 loop reads CASSLATNRVGEQFF. CDR3 sequence (DNA): TGTGCCAGCAGCTTAGCGACGAACAGGGTCGGGGAGCAGTTCTTC.

This chain joins TRBV5-6 and TRBJ2-1; the match to TRBD1 covers 8 bases. Germline CDR1 is SGHDT and CDR2 is YYEEEE. The CDR3 has 16 residues. The J segment lost 7 bases and the V segment lost 0 bases, leaving 9 bases of the junction unmatched. The CDR3 reads CASSLARQGLGNEQFF. The CDR3, as DNA: TGTGCCAGCAGCTTGGCCCGACAGGGGTTAGGAAATGAGCAGTTCTTC. The complete variable domain, with remaining parts taken from reference TRBV5-6 and TRBJ2-1, reads DAGVTQSPTHLIKTRGQQVTLRCSPKSGHDTVSWYQQALGQGPQFIFQYYEEEERQRGNFPDRFSGHQFPNYSSELNVNALLLGDSALYLCASSLARQGLGNEQFFGPGTRLTVL.